This TCR beta chain appears in the sequencing data of a study of T-cell reconstitution after alpha-beta-depleted transplantation in children. Germline assignment: CDR1 DFQATT and CDR2 SNEGSKA (reference sequence). Deletions cut 2 bases from V and 4 bases from J, with 14 bases between. The CDR3 sequence is 14 residues long. Unique molecular identifiers tagged the TCRbeta library. TCRdb itself ran the PCR reads through MiXCR, one entry per CDR3 protein. The sample yields 600,000 to 700,000 distinct CDR3 sequences, 16% seen once. In its sample, this clonotype was seen a few times. This clonotype was obtained from a human donor who donated a stem cell graft to a child with acute myeloid leukemia. The material sequenced was PBMCs from the stem cell graft donor, taken from the stem cell graft. The V gene is TRBV20-1, the J gene TRBJ1-1, with D possibly TRBD1 on 5 matching bases. The CDR3 sequence: CSARMNGAATEAFF. DNA for the CDR3: TGCAGTGCTAGAATGAACGGGGCAGCCACTGAAGCTTTCTTT.